This TCR beta chain was retrieved from a study of type 1 regulatory T cells. In the study overall: An in vitro protocol generated T-allo10, a Tr1-enriched, alloantigen-specific CD4 T cell product.

MiXCR was run by TCRdb on the reads, yielding one entry per CDR3 protein. The sample shows 88,000 or so distinct CDR3 sequences, roughly 28% of them seen only once. The CDR3 has 14 amino acids. The germline V gene encodes CDR1 MNHEY and CDR2 SVGAGI. V gave up 5 bases and J gave up 5 bases, with 15 bases separating them. The chain carries TRBV6-5 and TRBJ2-5; D possibly matches TRBD1 or TRBD2 (7 bases each). The TCR was taken from a human donor in good health. Sequenced sample: CD4+ T cells, either the whole sample or a sorted fraction (not recorded which). CDR3 amino acids: CASSQGGGYETQYF. Here the CDR3 DNA reads TGTGCCAGCAGTCAGGGGGGGGGGTACGAGACCCAGTACTTC.